These T cell receptor beta chains were read from a single sample in a study of tumor and adjacent non-tumor tissue in lung cancer. TCRdb analysed the multiplex PCR reads with MiXCR anew, one entry per CDR3 protein. The data hold under 250,000 distinct CDR3 sequences, with 71% observed a single time. Sequencing was carried out using lung tumor tissue. These receptors were collected from a man between 60 and 75 years old with non-small cell lung cancer. Each CDR3 is given with its conserved first and last residue. The D gene is left open where the match is weak. Clone size is stated in some rows and not others, as once, few, many or a class when expanded.

clone_size | j_call | d_call | v_call | cdr3_nt | cdr3_aa
NA | TRBJ2-5 | TRBD2 | TRBV20-1 | TGCAGTGCTAGAGATCGGGAGACTAACGGGGGGGCGCCTCCCCAGTACTTC | CSARDRETNGGAPPQYF
NA | TRBJ1-2 | NA | TRBV28 | TGTGCCAGCAGTTTAACAGGCAACCGCTATGGCTGCACCTTC | CASSLTGNRYGCTF
NA | TRBJ2-7 | NA | TRBV12-3/TRBV12-4 | TGTGCCAACAGGAATTCTGGGGGCGGGATGACCTACGAGCAGTATTTC | CANRNSGGGMTYEQYF
many | TRBJ2-7 | NA | TRBV6-5 | TGTGCCAGCAGGCGGACTGGATCCTACGAGCAGTACTTC | CASRRTGSYEQYF
NA | TRBJ1-2 | NA | TRBV20-1 | TGCAGTGCCCGGAAGACAGATGCTAACTATGACTACACCTTC | CSARKTDANYDYTF
NA | TRBJ2-6 | NA | TRBV11-1 | TGTGCCATTGGCTCTGGGGCCAACGTCCTGACTTTC | CAIGSGANVLTF
large | TRBJ2-1 | TRBD2 | TRBV5-6 | TGTGCCAGCACCCCTCTTCGACTAGCCCATGAGCAGTTCTTC | CASTPLRLAHEQFF
NA | TRBJ1-5 | TRBD1 | TRBV6-5 | TGTGTCGGCAGGGGGACAGGGGGCGGTCTGCCCCAGCATTTT | CVGRGTGGGLPQHF
NA | TRBJ2-7 | NA | TRBV6-5 | TGTGCCAGCAGTTACACGGCAGGGGTAGTCTACGAGCAGTACTTC | CASSYTAGVVYEQYF
NA | TRBJ2-7 | NA | TRBV6-1 | TGTACCAGTAGTGAAAACAGGGGGGGGCAGTACTTC | CTSSENRGGQYF
many | TRBJ2-5 | NA | TRBV11-2 | TGTGCCAGCAGCCTAGACGGACATTACACAGAGACCCAGTACTTC | CASSLDGHYTETQYF
many | TRBJ2-6 | NA | TRBV5-5 | TGTGCCAGCAGCTCGGGGGATAGCAACGTCCTGACTTTC | CASSSGDSNVLTF
few | TRBJ1-6 | NA | TRBV7-9 | TGTGCCAGCAGCTTAGAGCAGACTAATTCACCCCTCCACTTT | CASSLEQTNSPLHF
NA | TRBJ2-6 | TRBD2 | TRBV6-5 | TGTACCAGCAGTTTAGCGGGGGCAAGCTCTGGGGCCAACGTCCTGACTTTC | CTSSLAGASSGANVLTF
NA | TRBJ2-2 | TRBD2 | TRBV10-1 | TGCGCCAGCAGTGGGTCGCGCGGGAGGAAGAGAACCGGGGAGCTGTTTTTT | CASSGSRGRKRTGELFF
NA | TRBJ1-1 | NA | TRBV10-2 | TGCGCCAGCTGTGAGGCGTCATGGTTCACTGAAGCTTTCTTT | CASCEASWFTEAFF
NA | TRBJ2-3 | NA | TRBV28 | TGTGCCAGCAGTCCCGCGGACCTTAGCACTGATACGCAGTATTTT | CASSPADLSTDTQYF
NA | TRBJ1-1 | NA | TRBV20-1 | TGCAGTGCTAGAGATCAGGGGCCCTGCGGAGCTCTCTTT | CSARDQGPCGALF
NA | TRBJ2-5 | TRBD2 | TRBV4-1 | TGCGCCAGGAGCCGAAAGCTAGCGGGGATACAAGAGACCCAATACTTC | CARSRKLAGIQETQYF
once | TRBJ2-5 | NA | TRBV11-1 | TGTGCCAGCAGCTTAGGATTGGGGCGCGGGGAGACCCATTACTTC | CASSLGLGRGETHYF
NA | TRBJ2-7 | TRBD1 | TRBV20-1 | TGCAGAGCTTATCCCGGGACAGGGGAGTACGGGCAGTACTTC | CRAYPGTGEYGQYF
NA | TRBJ2-1 | NA | TRBV4-1 | TGCGCCATCAGCCAAGATTTGGATAGAACTAGCAGGGAAGGGATGAAGCAGTTCTTC | CAISQDLDRTSREGMKQFF
NA | TRBJ2-7 | TRBD1 | TRBV10-1 | TGCGCCAGCAGTATGGACAGGGATGGTCGCGAGCAGTACTTC | CASSMDRDGREQYF
many | TRBJ2-3 | NA | TRBV10-2 | TGTGCCAGCAGCCGCACAGATACGCAGTATTTT | CASSRTDTQYF
once | TRBJ2-7 | NA | TRBV6-1 | TGTGCCAGCGAGAAGGGGGGCAGCTCCTACGAGCTGTACTTC | CASEKGGSSYELYF
NA | TRBJ2-6 | TRBD1 | TRBV5-1 | TGCGCCAGCAGCTTGGCTTTGACAGGGAGCTCTGGGGCCAATGTCCTGACTTTC | CASSLALTGSSGANVLTF
few | TRBJ1-1 | TRBD1 | TRBV7-9 | TGTGCCAGCAGCGTTAGGTGGGACAGGGAAGCTTTCTTT | CASSVRWDREAFF
NA | TRBJ1-2 | TRBD1 | TRBV12-3/TRBV12-4 | TGTGCCAGCAGCCAGACAGGGCAGACTGCTGGCTACACCTTC | CASSQTGQTAGYTF